These 24 T cell receptor beta chains were all obtained from the same sample, sequenced in a study of CD8+ T cells in alopecia areata. The sequencing template was cDNA reverse transcribed from extracted RNA. The method was immunoSEQ multiplex PCR; TCRdb's version includes in-frame clones alone and lacks a portion of them. The table records approximately 180,000 clones, about 70% of them present only once. The sequences come from CD8+ T cells sorted from blood, collected at week 0. The receptors derive from a human donor with alopecia areata.

This chain links TRBV29-1 with TRBJ1-1; possible D gene TRBD1, 5 bases. Trimming cost V 3 bases and J 5 bases, with 7 bases left between them. This CDR3 has 11 amino acids. Germline assignment: CDR1 SQVTM and CDR2 ANQGSEA. This chain's CDR3 is CSVEGETEAFF. Written as DNA, the CDR3 is TGCAGCGTTGAGGGGGAAACTGAAGCTTTCTTT.

Written as DNA, the CDR3 is TGTGCCACCAGCAACGTCGGGGCAGGAGAGACCCAGTACTTC. It codes for CATSNVGAGETQYF. The chain employs TRBV15 and TRBJ2-5; either TRBD1 or TRBD2 may fit D (5 bases each). The CDR3 runs to 14 residues. V lost 4 bases to trimming and J lost 4 bases, with 13 bases between them. Germline V lookup: CDR1 LNHNV, CDR2 YYDKDF (reference sequence).

The sample holds one count of this clone. The V gene is TRBV6-1, the J gene TRBJ2-3, with unresolved D. The V end lost 5 bases, the J end lost 2 bases, and 11 bases lay between the germline ends. The germline V gene has CDR1 MNHNS and CDR2 SASEGT. This CDR3 has 14 residues. The CDR3 sequence: CASSFSGPTDTQYF. CDR3 in DNA: TGTGCCAGCAGTTTTTCGGGCCCCACAGATACGCAGTATTTT.

The chain links TRBV27 to TRBJ2-7; 8 bases are a match to TRBD2. CDR1 and CDR2 (germline): MNHEY, SMNVEV (reference sequence). CDR3 length: 14 residues. After removal of 8 bases from V and 4 bases from J, the junction contained 10 bases not matched to a gene. For the CDR3, the DNA is TGTGCCAGCGGAACCCGGGGGGGCCCGTACGAGCAGTACTTC. It specifies CASGTRGGPYEQYF.

This clone was counted a few times. V is TRBV29-1 and J is TRBJ1-2, with 10 bases identical to TRBD1. CDR1 and CDR2 (germline): SQVTM, ANQGSEA. Trimming at V came to 6 bases and at J to 7 bases, leaving 8 bases not matched to a gene. The CDR3 loop spans 13 amino acids. In DNA, the CDR3 is TGCAGCGTCGGACAGGGGGAAAGGGGTGGCTACACCTTC. Protein: CSVGQGERGGYTF. Looking up the rest from reference TRBV29-1 and TRBJ1-2 gives the full variable domain: SAVISQKPSRDICQRGTSLTIQCQVDSQVTMMFWYRQQPGQSLTLIATANQGSEATYESGFVIDKFPISRPNLTFSTLTVSNMSPEDSSIYLCSVGQGERGGYTFGSGTRLTVV.

This chain uses TRBV15 with TRBJ1-2; 7 bases line up with TRBD1. Germline-derived CDR1 and CDR2 are LNHNV and YYDKDF (reference sequence). The J segment lost 13 bases and the V segment lost 1 base, leaving 12 bases of the junction unmatched. This CDR3 spans 14 amino acids. The DNA for the CDR3 is TGTGCCACCAGCAGAGGGACAGGTCTCCTCGGTCCCACCTTC. Encoded protein: CATSRGTGLLGPTF.

The V and J genes are TRBV6-1 and TRBJ2-2; 7 nucleotides agree with TRBD1. The CDR3 consists of 14 residues. The germline gives CDR1 MNHNS, CDR2 SASEGT. Trimming at V came to 11 bases and at J to 1 base, leaving 7 bases not matched to a gene. CDR3 nucleotide sequence: TGTGCCGGTCTACAGGGGCTGAACACCGGGGAGCTGTTTTTT. Protein sequence: CAGLQGLNTGELFF.

The chain combines TRBV5-1 with TRBJ1-2, with unresolved D. Germline CDR1 reads SGHRS; CDR2 reads YFSETQ. The V gene lost 0 bases and the J gene lost 4 bases, with 13 bases spanning the gap. This CDR3 has 15 amino acids. In nucleotides, the CDR3 is TGCGCCAGCAGCTTGGAGATCGATCTTCGCTATGGCTACACCTTC. Protein: CASSLEIDLRYGYTF.

This chain joins TRBV18 and TRBJ2-2; D call uncertain. Germline CDR1 is KGHSH and CDR2 is LQKENI. V shed 5 bases and J shed 7 bases, with 2 bases lying between them. This CDR3 is 10 amino acids long. The CDR3 loop is CASSFGELFF. In DNA, the CDR3 is TGTGCCAGCTCATTCGGGGAGCTGTTTTTT.

This clone was counted only a few times. This chain connects TRBV5-1 to TRBJ2-4; D not certain. Germline values: CDR1 SGHRS, CDR2 YFSETQ. V was shortened by 1 base and J by 7 bases, with 15 bases between the two germline ends. This CDR3 region has 15 residues. The CDR3 region is CASSLTSGQANIQYF. CDR3 in DNA: TGCGCCAGCAGCTTGACCTCCGGTCAGGCGAACATTCAGTACTTC.

About this clone: Other nucleotide sequences in the sample specify the same CDR3. This sequence joins TRBV5-6 and TRBJ1-1; D is unresolved. This CDR3 spans 12 amino acids. V shed 2 bases and J shed 0 bases, with 2 bases lying between them. Germline V gene sequence: CDR1 SGHDT, CDR2 YYEEEE. Written as DNA, the CDR3 is TGTGCCAGCAGCTTAATGAACACTGAAGCTTTCTTT. This gives the protein CASSLMNTEAFF.

The chain has TRBV29-1 and TRBJ2-7; tentative D call: TRBD1 (5 bases). CDR1 is SQVTM and CDR2 is ANQGSEA in the germline V gene. With 0 bases removed from V and 3 bases from J, the gap between germline ends came to 6 bases. The CDR3 is made up of 12 amino acids. DNA of the CDR3: TGCAGCGTTGAAGAGGACAACTACGAGCAGTACTTC. It codes for CSVEEDNYEQYF.

V usage is TRBV7-8 and J usage is TRBJ2-3; no reliable D call. The ends were cut back, 3 bases at V and 4 bases at J, with 5 bases in the middle. The CDR3 spans 12 residues. CDR1 is SGHVS, CDR2 FQNEAQ, per germline. In nucleotides, the CDR3 is TGTGCCAGCAGCTTCCCCCCAGATACGCAGTATTTT. Protein sequence: CASSFPPDTQYF.

The chain is built from TRBV5-6 and TRBJ2-3; D perhaps matches TRBD2 (5 bases). The germline CDR1 and CDR2 sequences are SGHDT and YYEEEE. Trimming removed 6 bases from V and 3 bases from J, with 29 bases in between. The CDR3 runs to 19 residues. CDR3 DNA: TGTGCCAGCACCCACCCGAAGGGTCTAGCTCCCGTCGGTACAGATACGCAGTATTTT. As protein: CASTHPKGLAPVGTDTQYF.

This sequence joins TRBV14 and TRBJ2-7, with no clear D. Trimming stripped 0 bases from V and 3 bases from J, with 6 bases between. Germline CDR1 and CDR2: SGHDN and FVKESK. The CDR3 length is 13 residues. The CDR3 coding sequence is TGTGCCAGCAGCCAAGACTATCTCTACGAGCAGTACTTC. Its protein is CASSQDYLYEQYF. Filled out from reference TRBV14 and TRBJ2-7, the complete variable domain reads EAGVTQFPSHSVIEKGQTVTLRCDPISGHDNLYWYRRVMGKEIKFLLHFVKESKQDESGMPNNRFLAERTGGTYSTLKVQPAELEDSGVYFCASSQDYLYEQYFGPGTRLTVT.

This sequence joins TRBV4-1 and TRBJ1-1; tentative D call: TRBD1 (5 bases). V was shortened by 5 bases and J by 9 bases, with 22 bases between the two germline ends. Germline loops: CDR1 MGHRA, CDR2 YSYEKL. This CDR3 has 15 amino acids. The CDR3 DNA reads TGCGCCAGCAGCGTAGCCGGGACGAGGCCAAAAAAAGCTTTCTTT. Residues: CASSVAGTRPKKAFF.

V is TRBV5-1 and J is TRBJ2-1, with 8 nucleotides matching TRBD2. Germline V gives CDR1 SGHRS, CDR2 YFSETQ. CDR3 length: 18 amino acids. V shed 1 base, J shed 0 bases, and the junction held 9 bases outside the gene matches. This CDR3 is CASSLFAGGTPSYNEQFF. The CDR3 DNA reads as TGCGCCAGCAGCTTGTTTGCGGGGGGAACGCCCTCCTACAATGAGCAGTTCTTC.

The V and J genes are TRBV4-1 and TRBJ2-3, with D tentatively TRBD2 (7 bases). Deletions cut 1 base from V and 3 bases from J, with 11 bases between. Germline CDR1 MGHRA, CDR2 YSYEKL. This CDR3 contains 15 residues. The chain's CDR3 is CASSQGGGPTDTQYF. DNA of the CDR3: TGCGCCAGCAGCCAAGGGGGGGGCCCAACAGATACGCAGTATTTT.

The chain has TRBV13 and TRBJ2-7; D is possibly TRBD1 (6 bases). Trimming left V 4 bases short and J 7 bases short, with 20 bases between. The CDR3 sequence is 15 residues long. Germline V gives CDR1 PRHDT, CDR2 FYEKMQ (reference sequence). The CDR3 sequence: CASSSNMPQGPEQYF. Here the CDR3 DNA reads TGTGCCAGCAGCTCCAACATGCCCCAGGGGCCAGAGCAGTACTTC.

The sample holds one count of this clone. This chain links TRBV27 with TRBJ2-7; 8 bases are a match to TRBD1. The V gene's germline CDR1 is MNHEY and CDR2 SMNVEV (reference sequence). CDR3 length: 15 amino acids. The V segment lost 5 bases and the J segment 0 bases; nucleotides outside the gene matches: 6. As DNA, the CDR3 is TGTGCCAGCAGTCCCCGGGACAGGCCCTCCTACGAGCAGTACTTC. Translating gives CASSPRDRPSYEQYF.

The chain recombines TRBV4-1 with TRBJ2-3; 9 bases map to TRBD1. Germline assignment: CDR1 MGHRA and CDR2 YSYEKL. V lost 3 bases, J lost 2 bases, and 12 bases stayed unmatched. The CDR3 spans 18 residues. The CDR3 region is CASSHRDRERKNTDTQYF. The CDR3 DNA reads TGCGCCAGCAGCCACCGGGACAGGGAGAGAAAGAACACAGATACGCAGTATTTT.

The chain couples TRBV7-9 to TRBJ2-5, with 8 nucleotides matching TRBD1. The germline gives CDR1 SEHNR, CDR2 FQNEAQ (reference sequence). The CDR3 runs 13 residues. Unmatched junction bases numbered 4, after V lost 5 bases and J lost 5 bases. Written as DNA, the CDR3 is TGTGCCAGCAGCACCCCAGGGGGCGAGACCCAGTACTTC. Translated, it gives CASSTPGGETQYF. Full variable domain (missing parts from reference TRBV7-9 and TRBJ2-5): DTGVSQNPRHKITKRGQNVTFRCDPISEHNRLYWYRQTLGQGPEFLTYFQNEAQLEKSRLLSDRFSAERPKGSFSTLEIQRTEQGDSAMYLCASSTPGGETQYFGPGTRLLVL.

The chain recombines TRBV30 with TRBJ1-1; 7 nucleotides line up with TRBD1. CDR1 is GTSNPN, CDR2 SVGIG, per germline (reference sequence). There are 15 residues in the CDR3. Trimming took 5 bases from V and 0 from J; bases not matched to a gene: 9. The CDR3 spells CAWLGGQSMNTEAFF. CDR3 DNA sequence: TGTGCCTGGTTGGGGGGACAGTCAATGAACACTGAAGCTTTCTTT.

The chain uses TRBV27 and TRBJ2-3; TRBD1 matches at 8 bases. CDR1 and CDR2 from the germline V gene are MNHEY and SMNVEV (reference sequence). Trimming cost V 5 bases and J 0 bases; bases outside gene matches: 4. The CDR3 contains 15 residues. CDR3 sequence (DNA): TGTGCCAGCAGTGGAGGACAGGGAAGCACAGATACGCAGTATTTT. This translates into CASSGGQGSTDTQYF.